A selection of T cell receptor beta chains follows, all from one sample in a study of Graves' ophthalmopathy and Graves' hyperthyroidism. From the multiplex PCR reads, TCRdb called clonotypes with MiXCR, one entry per CDR3 protein. The sample shows 400,000 to 450,000 distinct CDR3 sequences, 20% to 25% of them seen only once. The sequenced material came from peripheral blood. The source of these receptors is a woman between 18 and 29 years old with stable Graves' hyperthyroidism. Both conserved end residues are trimmed from each CDR3. Each record gives: CDR3 length, V gene, clone size, J gene, CDR3 protein. The size field is filled for only some rows; it gives once, few, many or a size class.

len: 12
v_gene: TRBV5-1
abundance: many
j_gene: TRBJ2-7
CDR3aa: ASSKGTGGHEQY

len: 13
v_gene: TRBV11-2
abundance: many
j_gene: TRBJ1-1
CDR3aa: ASSPGQGMNTEAF

len: 13
v_gene: TRBV11-1
abundance: -
j_gene: TRBJ1-1
CDR3aa: ASSRTGGEGTEAF

len: 12
v_gene: TRBV10-1
abundance: many
j_gene: TRBJ2-4
CDR3aa: ASSESQAGNIQY

len: 13
v_gene: TRBV19
abundance: -
j_gene: TRBJ2-7
CDR3aa: ATTRAASGSYEQH

len: 12
v_gene: TRBV2
abundance: few
j_gene: TRBJ2-2
CDR3aa: ASKTGADTGELF

len: 13
v_gene: TRBV6-2/TRBV6-3
abundance: many
j_gene: TRBJ1-1
CDR3aa: ASSTGSLMNTEAF

len: 12
v_gene: TRBV3-1
abundance: few
j_gene: TRBJ2-7
CDR3aa: ASSHRGYTYEQY

len: 13
v_gene: TRBV6-5
abundance: many
j_gene: TRBJ2-7
CDR3aa: ASSYGAGTTYEQY

len: 16
v_gene: TRBV25-1
abundance: many
j_gene: TRBJ2-2
CDR3aa: ASSIPGLAGEGTGELF

len: 12
v_gene: TRBV12-3/TRBV12-4
abundance: -
j_gene: TRBJ1-2
CDR3aa: ASSLGAEFYGYT

len: 17
v_gene: TRBV2
abundance: -
j_gene: TRBJ2-7
CDR3aa: ASSWTSSPDSGRGGEQY

len: 12
v_gene: TRBV6-1
abundance: many
j_gene: TRBJ2-7
CDR3aa: ASSAGTGAYEQY

len: 13
v_gene: TRBV12-3/TRBV12-4
abundance: many
j_gene: TRBJ2-3
CDR3aa: ASTYLAGSTDTQY

len: 13
v_gene: TRBV12-3/TRBV12-4
abundance: few
j_gene: TRBJ2-7
CDR3aa: ASSPPRGRGAEQY

len: 11
v_gene: TRBV6-2/TRBV6-3
abundance: -
j_gene: TRBJ2-7
CDR3aa: ASTLVRPYDQY

len: 9
v_gene: TRBV7-9
abundance: -
j_gene: TRBJ2-7
CDR3aa: ASILQYDQY

len: 13
v_gene: TRBV25-1
abundance: many
j_gene: TRBJ1-2
CDR3aa: ASSEYSGGPRGYT

len: 13
v_gene: TRBV20-1
abundance: many
j_gene: TRBJ2-5
CDR3aa: SAHTPGREWETQY

len: 13
v_gene: TRBV7-8
abundance: many
j_gene: TRBJ1-1
CDR3aa: ASSLARGSHTEAF

len: 12
v_gene: TRBV7-9
abundance: many
j_gene: TRBJ1-5
CDR3aa: ASSPGGGHQPQH

len: 12
v_gene: TRBV24-1
abundance: -
j_gene: TRBJ2-5
CDR3aa: ATSDSTEKETKY

len: 10
v_gene: TRBV12-3/TRBV12-4
abundance: many
j_gene: TRBJ2-7
CDR3aa: ASSLGSYEQY

len: 12
v_gene: TRBV7-2
abundance: many
j_gene: TRBJ1-2
CDR3aa: ASSPRQGWYGYT

len: 9
v_gene: TRBV2
abundance: many
j_gene: TRBJ1-1
CDR3aa: ARLQGTEAF

len: 11
v_gene: TRBV7-2
abundance: -
j_gene: TRBJ2-7
CDR3aa: ASTPRGSYEQY

len: 11
v_gene: TRBV6-2/TRBV6-3
abundance: -
j_gene: TRBJ2-5
CDR3aa: ASRSGGEETQY

len: 12
v_gene: TRBV11-2
abundance: -
j_gene: TRBJ2-7
CDR3aa: ASSFTVLDYEQY

len: 13
v_gene: TRBV30
abundance: few
j_gene: TRBJ2-1
CDR3aa: AWSARTGAVNEKF

len: 14
v_gene: TRBV15
abundance: -
j_gene: TRBJ2-7
CDR3aa: ATSRGVLAGARGQY

len: 17
v_gene: TRBV11-1
abundance: -
j_gene: TRBJ2-7
CDR3aa: ASTPSVGSSGRAAYEQY

len: 14
v_gene: TRBV9
abundance: many
j_gene: TRBJ2-5
CDR3aa: ASSSRGGGARETQY

len: 11
v_gene: TRBV20-1
abundance: many
j_gene: TRBJ2-5
CDR3aa: SARVPLQETQY

len: 11
v_gene: TRBV6-5
abundance: many
j_gene: TRBJ1-2
CDR3aa: ASSYGTGEGYT

len: 13
v_gene: TRBV28
abundance: few
j_gene: TRBJ2-7
CDR3aa: ASSPTLSGSYEQY

len: 11
v_gene: TRBV12-3/TRBV12-4
abundance: -
j_gene: TRBJ2-7
CDR3aa: ASSFLADYEQY

len: 13
v_gene: TRBV7-3
abundance: many
j_gene: TRBJ2-5
CDR3aa: ASSLQGQGVETQY

len: 13
v_gene: TRBV12-3/TRBV12-4
abundance: -
j_gene: TRBJ1-5
CDR3aa: ASSIGTGDNQPQH

len: 13
v_gene: TRBV20-1
abundance: many
j_gene: TRBJ2-5
CDR3aa: SARVRSSGRETQY